The 23 T cell receptor beta chains in this list originate from one sample, sequenced in a study of early T cells in non-severe SARS-CoV-2 infection. TCRdb reprocessed the 5' RACE reads via MiXCR and lists one record per CDR3 protein. Among some 67,000 distinct CDR3 sequences listed, about a tenth were seen once. The starting material was whole blood, obtained at baseline. All receptors derive from an adult who was a healthcare worker with PCR-confirmed SARS-CoV-2 infection or an uninfected control (not recorded which).

The genes are TRBV28 and TRBJ1-4; D not resolved. The CDR3 is 13 amino acids. Per germline, CDR1 MDHEN and CDR2 SYDVKM. Between the trimmed V and J ends, which lost 3 bases and 12 bases, there was a span of 14 bases. CDR3 protein: CASSLRGARELFF. The CDR3 DNA reads as TGTGCCAGCAGTTTGCGGGGTGCTCGGGAACTGTTTTTT.

The genes are TRBV5-4 and TRBJ2-1, with TRBD1 as a possible D gene (5 bases). Germline CDR1 and CDR2: SGHNT and YYREEE (reference sequence). V lost 4 bases and J 10 bases, leaving 24 bases between the germline ends. This CDR3 comprises 16 residues. CDR3 sequence (DNA): TGTGCCAGCAGCCCGACTGGGGCCAGGGCCATCCGGGAGCAGTTCTTC. It specifies CASSPTGARAIREQFF.

This clonotype was counted between two and nine times. This chain links TRBV11-2 with TRBJ2-5; either TRBD1 or TRBD2 may fit D (5 bases each). This CDR3 comprises 15 residues. Germline CDR1 reads SGHAT; CDR2 reads FQNNGV. Trimming cost V 5 bases and J 2 bases, with 15 bases left between them. The CDR3 nucleotides are TGTGCCAGCAGCCCAACCCGGGGACCGCAAGAGACCCAGTACTTC. Its translation: CASSPTRGPQETQYF.

The chain joins TRBV15 to TRBJ1-1; the D is unclear. This CDR3 is 11 amino acids long. With 0 bases removed from V and 11 bases from J, the gap between germline ends came to 7 bases. Per germline, CDR1 LNHNV and CDR2 YYDKDF (reference sequence). The DNA for the CDR3 is TGTGCCACCAGCAGAGATGGACGGGCTTTCTTT. This sequence encodes CATSRDGRAFF.

This clonotype was seen at least ten times. DNA of the CDR3: TGCAGCGTTGATGTCGGCACAGGCGCTGAAGCTTTCTTT. It is translated as CSVDVGTGAEAFF. The chain carries TRBV29-1 and TRBJ1-1; D might be TRBD1 (5 bases). Trimming pared 3 bases from V and 6 bases from J, leaving 14 bases between. This CDR3 has 13 amino acids. Germline V CDR1 and CDR2: SQVTM, ANQGSEA.

At least ten counts were recorded for this clonotype. The chain employs TRBV20-1 and TRBJ1-2; TRBD1 agrees at 10 bases. Germline V CDR1 and CDR2: DFQATT, SNEGSKA (reference sequence). The CDR3 consists of 15 residues. V lost 5 bases, J lost 4 bases, and 10 bases stayed unmatched. The CDR3: CSARRDRGVFYGYTF. DNA for the CDR3: TGCAGTGCTCGACGGGACAGGGGAGTATTCTATGGCTACACCTTC.

This clonotype came up many times. The CDR3 bases are TGTGCCAGCAGCCCCGGTTCTAGGAGGGGGCTTACTGAAGCTTTCTTT. Protein: CASSPGSRRGLTEAFF. The rearrangement links TRBV7-9 to TRBJ1-1; 7 nucleotides align to TRBD1. This CDR3 has 16 amino acids. Germline-derived CDR1 and CDR2 are SEHNR and FQNEAQ (reference sequence). V was clipped by 5 bases and J by 5 bases; unmatched bases: 14.

This clonotype was counted only a few times. This rearrangement joins TRBV28 to TRBJ1-6; possibly TRBD1 for D (5 bases). The V end lost 5 bases, the J end lost 9 bases, and 17 bases lay between the germline ends. Germline V gene data show CDR1 as MDHEN and CDR2 as SYDVKM. There are 15 residues in the CDR3. The CDR3 sequence is CASSAGHLVGSPLHF. The CDR3 bases are TGTGCCAGCAGTGCCGGACACCTGGTTGGTTCACCCCTCCACTTT.

The rearrangement uses TRBV10-2 and TRBJ2-1; no clear D. Germline CDR1 and CDR2: WSHSY and SAAADI. This CDR3 spans 15 amino acids. Trimming pared 7 bases from V and 8 bases from J, leaving 21 bases between. The CDR3 loop is CASNSPSDGAYEQFF. CDR3 sequence (DNA): TGCGCCAGCAATTCTCCGTCGGACGGAGCGTATGAGCAGTTCTTC.

In this sample, this clonotype turned up many times. The rearrangement joins TRBV29-1 to TRBJ1-2; 7 bases match TRBD1. V gave up 7 bases and J gave up 3 bases; unmatched junction bases: 8. The CDR3 consists of 13 residues. Germline V gives CDR1 SQVTM, CDR2 ANQGSEA. The CDR3 nucleotides are TGCAGCGCTGACAGGGAGGGATACTATGGCTACACCTTC. This encodes CSADREGYYGYTF.

This clonotype was seen once. The junction departs from germline at one end; a sequencing error may be responsible. The chain has TRBV30 and TRBJ2-4; no clear D. The CDR3 sequence is 14 residues long. Per germline, CDR1 GTSNPN and CDR2 SVGIG (reference sequence). Here the CDR3 reads CVWSDGLAKNIQYF. DNA of the CDR3: TGTGTCTGGAGTGACGGGCTAGCCAAAAACATTCAGTACTTC.

The sample holds many counts of this clonotype. The chain couples TRBV5-1 to TRBJ2-2; the D gene is possibly TRBD1 (6 bases). Germline V gene data show CDR1 as SGHRS and CDR2 as YFSETQ. Trimming took 1 base from V and 0 from J, leaving 19 bases between them. There are 19 residues in the CDR3. The CDR3 sequence is CASSLFSGGASTNTGELFF. CDR3 bases: TGCGCCAGCAGCTTGTTTTCTGGGGGCGCCTCCACGAACACCGGGGAGCTGTTTTTT.

The chain couples TRBV5-6 to TRBJ2-3; 7 bases map to TRBD1. With 4 bases clipped from V and 2 bases from J, the junction kept 22 bases outside the gene matches. The CDR3 has 20 amino acids. CDR1 and CDR2 (germline): SGHDT, YYEEEE. CDR3 residues: CASSPYLRWGQTEVTDTQYF. DNA of the CDR3: TGTGCCAGCAGCCCCTACCTCCGGTGGGGACAGACAGAAGTCACAGATACGCAGTATTTT.

The chain couples TRBV7-2 to TRBJ2-5; maybe TRBD2 (5 bases). Between the trimmed V and J ends, which lost 5 bases and 2 bases, there was a span of 12 bases. CDR1 is SGHTA and CDR2 is FQGNSA in the germline V gene. This CDR3 region has 14 residues. The CDR3 loop reads CASSPAGEQETQYF. The CDR3 nucleotides are TGTGCCAGCAGCCCTGCCGGGGAACAAGAGACCCAGTACTTC.

On this clonotype: It may be a read error: a sequence one base away is much more abundant. This sequence joins TRBV28 and TRBJ2-3; TRBD1 matches 8 bases. CDR3 size: 14 residues. Germline V lookup: CDR1 MDHEN, CDR2 SYDVKM. The CDR3 DNA sequence: TGTGGCAGCAGTTCGGGACAGGGCACAGATACGCAGTATTTT. Amino acid sequence: CGSSSGQGTDTQYF.

This clonotype was seen many times. This sequence joins TRBV3-1 and TRBJ2-2; TRBD2 agrees at 8 bases. J was trimmed by 3 bases and V by 7 bases; bases with no gene match: 7. CDR1 is LGHDT and CDR2 is YNNKEL in the germline V gene (reference sequence). There are 15 residues in the CDR3. The DNA of the CDR3 is TGTGCCAGCACTCCCGGGACTAGGGACACCGGGGAGCTGTTTTTT. This gives the protein CASTPGTRDTGELFF.

This clonotype was observed a few times. The chain carries TRBV9 and TRBJ1-1; a possible D gene is TRBD1 (6 bases). Germline V gene data show CDR1 as SGDLS and CDR2 as YYNGEE. The CDR3 is 14 amino acids. Between the trimmed V and J ends, which lost 3 bases and 1 base, there was a span of 10 bases. For the CDR3, the DNA is TGTGCCAGCAGCGCCGGACAGCCGAACACTGAAGCTTTCTTT. This codes for CASSAGQPNTEAFF. The entire variable domain, with the rest obtained from reference TRBV9 and TRBJ1-1, is as follows: DSGVTQTPKHLITATGQRVTLRCSPRSGDLSVYWYQQSLDQGLQFLIQYYNGEERAKGNILERFSAQQFPDLHSELNLSSLELGDSALYFCASSAGQPNTEAFFGQGTRLTVV.

This clonotype has a count of ten or more. The V gene is TRBV7-9, the J gene TRBJ1-6; D is ambiguous. V lost 5 bases and J lost 10, with 21 bases in between. Germline V CDR1 and CDR2: SEHNR, FQNEAQ (reference sequence). The CDR3 runs 16 residues. The CDR3, as DNA: TGTGCCAGCAGCCCCCTGCAACGGGCAGGCCGATCACCCCTCCACTTT. This gives the protein CASSPLQRAGRSPLHF.

This clonotype was picked up a small number of times. J is TRBJ2-2 and V is TRBV28; TRBD1 matches 7 bases. V lost 6 bases and J lost 6; bases outside the gene matches: 10. The CDR3 loop spans 15 amino acids. The germline CDR1 and CDR2 sequences are MDHEN and SYDVKM. This CDR3 is CASSQTGLVPGELFF. CDR3 nucleotides: TGTGCCAGCAGCCAGACAGGGCTTGTACCCGGGGAGCTGTTTTTT.

The chain carries TRBV29-1 and TRBJ2-3; D uncertain. CDR1 and CDR2 from the germline V gene are SQVTM and ANQGSEA. The CDR3 runs to 13 residues. Trimming cost V 4 bases and J 8 bases, with 16 bases left between them. The CDR3 bases are TGCAGCGTTGCGCCCACCCCTCCGGCTACGCAGTATTTT. This sequence encodes CSVAPTPPATQYF.

At least ten counts were recorded for this clonotype. The J gene is TRBJ2-1, the V gene TRBV28, with D unclear. CDR1 and CDR2 (germline): MDHEN, SYDVKM. There are 13 residues in the CDR3. Trimming took 5 bases from V and 0 from J, leaving 5 bases between them. CDR3: CASSHPSYNEQFF. The CDR3, as DNA: TGTGCCAGCAGTCACCCCTCCTACAATGAGCAGTTCTTC.

The rearrangement joins TRBV7-2 to TRBJ2-5; D tentatively reads TRBD1 or TRBD2 (5 bases each). With 5 bases removed from V and 1 base from J, the gap between germline ends came to 11 bases. CDR1 SGHTA and CDR2 FQGNSA come from the germline V gene. The CDR3 is 14 amino acids. CDR3 sequence reads: CASSRPGPQETQYF. In DNA form, the CDR3 reads TGTGCCAGCAGCCGTCCGGGACCCCAAGAGACCCAGTACTTC.

The table lists this clonotype with many counts. The V call is TRBV28, the J call TRBJ1-2, with D perhaps matching TRBD1 (6 bases). This CDR3 region has 12 residues. CDR1 is MDHEN, CDR2 SYDVKM, per germline. V gave up 8 bases and J gave up 4 bases, with 11 bases separating them. The CDR3 DNA reads TGTGCCAGCGAGAGGGACACCTATGGCTACACCTTC. Its protein is CASERDTYGYTF.